This T cell receptor beta chain appears in the sequencing data of a study of shared clonotypes between healthy human individuals. Between the trimmed V and J ends, which lost 4 bases and 1 base, there was a span of 9 bases. Germline assignment: CDR1 SEHNR and CDR2 FQNEAQ (reference sequence). The CDR3 consists of 14 residues. Study findings and constraints: Naive subsets generally had larger estimated richness than memory subsets. Sampling included only blood; tissue repertoires likely differ.

Libraries were prepared by immunoSEQ multiplex PCR; TCRdb keeps only in-frame clonotypes and omits some of them. Seen here are 2,100,000 or so clones, almost 96% observed once, and the top ten hold approximately 0.13%. About this clone: Antigen unknown.

This TCR derives from a man aged 18-30 years in good health. The sample consisted of naive CD4+ T cells sorted from blood. Subset indicated: CD45RA+ positively selected. The chain employs TRBV7-9 and TRBJ2-3, with a possible D match to TRBD2 (5 bases). This chain's CDR3 is CASSSLGGTDTQYF. CDR3 in DNA: TGTGCCAGCAGCTCCCTCGGGGGCACAGATACGCAGTATTTT.